The clone carrying this T cell receptor (beta chain) was observed at least ten times. Its antigen is still unknown. The data stem from a study of neurological immune-mediated disorders. Broader study findings: None of the CDR3 amino acid sequences found in expanded clones was shared across subjects. This suggests that the TCR-beta repertoires were private in all groups.

Source material was 2 million unsorted PBMCs, stored at -80 °C in RNAlater. V shed 0 bases and J shed 6 bases, with 19 bases lying between them. The CDR3 covers 16 residues. The germline gives CDR1 DFQATT, CDR2 SNEGSKA (reference sequence). 5'RACE generated cDNA with 10-nucleotide random UMIs. TCRdb used MiXCR to reprocess the 5' RACE reads, holding one entry per CDR3 protein. In the table there are about 62,000 distinct CDR3 sequences, around 3.8% of which are singletons. The J gene is TRBJ2-3, the V gene TRBV20-1, with D possibly TRBD2 on 6 matching bases. This sequence originates from a woman aged 45 to 65 with multiple sclerosis. Sequenced material: PBMCs. This CDR3 reads CSARDHRTSKHDTQYF. The CDR3 DNA reads as TGCAGTGCTAGAGATCATCGAACTAGCAAGCATGATACGCAGTATTTT.